A single sample is the source of the 21 T cell receptor beta chains below, sequenced in a study of shared clonotypes between healthy human individuals (dated by TCRdb to about 2020). Receptor amplification or capture employed the immunoSEQ multiplex PCR assay. The source is immuneACCESS, and TCRdb retained only in-frame sequences with V and J called. Part of the clones is not carried over; for the studies checked, unresolved V genes explain less than half of this, and the remainder is unexplained. The sample data list 730,000 or so clones, and about 78% of these were observed just once. Roughly 1.8% of the sample rests with the top ten. The sequenced material came from memory CD4+ T cells sorted from blood. Sample cell subset or site, as interpreted from the label and publication: CD45RA-negative fraction. Receptors were obtained from a woman in her 30s in good health.

CDR3 sequence (DNA): TGTGCCAGCACTGGGGGCAGGGGATATAGGGAGCAGTACTTC. Its translation is CASTGGRGYREQYF. The chain has TRBV28 and TRBJ2-7, with D maybe TRBD1 (6 bases). V was shortened by 7 bases and J by 7 bases, with 20 bases between the two germline ends. The CDR3 contains 14 residues. Germline V gene lookup returns CDR1 MDHEN and CDR2 SYDVKM.

The V call is TRBV2, the J call TRBJ1-2, with TRBD1 matching 9 bases. CDR1 and CDR2 from the germline V gene are SNHLY and FYNNEI. The CDR3 covers 13 residues. V shed 9 bases, J shed 3 bases, and the junction held 5 bases outside the gene matches. The CDR3 DNA sequence: TGTGCCAGAGGAACAGGGGGCGACTATGGCTACACCTTC. It encodes CARGTGGDYGYTF.

The genes are TRBV29-1 and TRBJ2-5; 7 positions agree with TRBD2. V dropped 2 bases and J dropped 4; count of bases not matched to a gene: 7. Germline-derived CDR1 and CDR2 are SQVTM and ANQGSEA. This CDR3 comprises 14 residues. The CDR3 loop is CSVEIQRGGETQYF. The CDR3 region has the DNA TGCAGCGTTGAAATCCAGCGGGGCGGAGAGACCCAGTACTTC.

A single count supports this clone. V gene TRBV10-2 combines with J gene TRBJ2-3, with 9 bases fitting TRBD2. The CDR3 totals 15 residues. Germline trimming cut 11 bases from V and 0 bases from J; bases unmatched to any gene: 9. The V gene's germline CDR1 is WSHSY and CDR2 SAAADI. The CDR3 nucleotides are TGCGCCGGGGGGACGACTAGCGGCAGCACAGATACGCAGTATTTT. It is translated as CAGGTTSGSTDTQYF.

The chain combines TRBV7-9 with TRBJ2-6; D remains unclear. Germline V gives CDR1 SEHNR, CDR2 FQNEAQ (reference sequence). V gave up 3 bases and J gave up 1 base, with 4 bases separating them. CDR3 size: 14 residues. The CDR3 loop is CASSLTSGANVLTF. DNA for the CDR3: TGTGCCAGCAGCTTGACATCTGGGGCCAACGTCCTGACTTTC.

The chain couples TRBV5-8 to TRBJ1-2; a possible D gene is TRBD1 (6 bases). V was trimmed by 0 bases and J by 0 bases, leaving 15 bases between them. CDR1 and CDR2 from the germline V gene are SGHTS and YDEGEE. The CDR3 spans 17 residues. The CDR3 reads CASSLVAWGTTNYGYTF. CDR3 coding DNA: TGTGCCAGCAGCTTGGTGGCATGGGGGACAACTAACTATGGCTACACCTTC.

This clone appeared a single time. The V gene is TRBV2, the J gene TRBJ2-1; 7 bases line up with TRBD2. CDR3 length: 13 amino acids. The junction had 6 bases not matched to a gene; V was cut back by 5 bases and J by 8 bases. CDR1 and CDR2 from the germline V gene are SNHLY and FYNNEI. The CDR3 nucleotides are TGTGCCAGCAGTCCCGGGGGGTGGCATGAGCAGTTCTTC. It codes for CASSPGGWHEQFF.

This chain links TRBV5-1 with TRBJ1-2; the match to TRBD1 covers 8 bases. This CDR3 is 13 amino acids long. With 4 bases clipped from V and 8 bases from J, the junction kept 7 bases outside the gene matches. From germline, CDR1 is SGHRS and CDR2 YFSETQ. CDR3 nucleotide sequence: TGCGCCAGCAGCATAGGACAGGGTGGCGGCTACACCTTC. This gives the protein CASSIGQGGGYTF.

This clone was recorded only once. CDR3 region: CSVDGRRTEAFF. CDR3 sequence (DNA): TGCAGCGTTGATGGCAGGCGCACTGAAGCTTTCTTT. The rearrangement uses TRBV29-1 and TRBJ1-1; D gene unclear. Trimming took off 3 bases at V and 4 bases at J, with 9 bases between the two ends. Germline lookup yields CDR1 SQVTM and CDR2 ANQGSEA. The CDR3 is made up of 12 amino acids.

This chain connects TRBV18 to TRBJ1-5, with D tentatively TRBD1 (6 bases). CDR1 is KGHSH and CDR2 is LQKENI in the germline V gene. The V and J ends lost 5 bases and 5 bases respectively, with 13 bases between them. This CDR3 spans 14 amino acids. CDR3 region: CASSAKQGDQPQHF. CDR3 coding DNA: TGTGCCAGCTCAGCTAAACAGGGAGATCAGCCCCAGCATTTT.

The chain links TRBV10-3 to TRBJ1-4; D is uncertain. V shed 2 bases and J shed 0 bases, with 10 bases lying between them. Germline V CDR1 and CDR2: ENHRY, SYGVKD. CDR3 length: 16 residues. CDR3 protein: CAISETSGATNEKLFF. In DNA form, the CDR3 reads TGTGCCATCAGTGAGACTTCAGGTGCAACTAATGAAAAACTGTTTTTT.

The V gene is TRBV18, the J gene TRBJ2-5; a possible D gene is TRBD2 (5 bases). Trimming stripped 4 bases from V and 2 bases from J, with 8 bases between. This CDR3 has 13 amino acids. The germline CDR1 and CDR2 sequences are KGHSH and LQKENI. The CDR3 sequence is CASSLGGQETQYF. CDR3 in DNA: TGTGCCAGCTCACTTGGCGGGCAAGAGACCCAGTACTTC.

This clone was counted a few times. The chain links TRBV6-1 to TRBJ1-3, with 7 nucleotides matching TRBD1. Trimming took 4 bases from V and 4 from J; bases not matched to a gene: 10. The CDR3 loop spans 16 amino acids. Germline CDR1 reads MNHNS; CDR2 reads SASEGT. CDR3 sequence: CASSGLQGWFGNTIYF. In DNA, the CDR3 is TGTGCCAGCAGTGGTTTACAGGGGTGGTTCGGAAACACCATATATTTT.

This rearrangement joins TRBV5-1 to TRBJ2-1; 9 bases match TRBD2. Trimming took 2 bases from V and 1 from J; bases not matched to a gene: 1. This CDR3 has 15 residues. Germline assignment: CDR1 SGHRS and CDR2 YFSETQ. The CDR3 nucleotides read TGCGCCAGCAGCTTTAGCGGGAGATCCTACAATGAGCAGTTCTTC. Encoded protein: CASSFSGRSYNEQFF.

Notes on this clone: The sample holds other DNA sequences that translate to the same CDR3. This chain joins TRBV18 and TRBJ2-7; D is possibly TRBD2 (6 bases). Germline CDR1 and CDR2: KGHSH and LQKENI. The CDR3 extends over 14 amino acids. Between the trimmed V and J ends, which lost 6 bases and 0 bases, there was a span of 12 bases. CDR3 region: CASSPGVSSYEQYF. Here the CDR3 DNA reads TGTGCCAGCTCTCCGGGGGTAAGCTCCTACGAGCAGTACTTC.

The J gene is TRBJ2-2, the V gene TRBV5-1; no firm D call. Trimming stripped 4 bases from V and 5 bases from J, with 12 bases between. Germline CDR1 SGHRS, CDR2 YFSETQ. This CDR3 has 14 amino acids. CDR3 sequence reads: CASSPSLTTGELFF. The CDR3 DNA reads as TGCGCCAGCAGCCCCTCCCTGACGACCGGGGAGCTGTTTTTT.

The chain joins TRBV7-2 to TRBJ2-3, with TRBD2 identical over 9 bases. Trimming removed 1 base from V and 2 bases from J; junction bases left unmatched: 4. This CDR3 comprises 16 residues. Germline-derived CDR1 and CDR2 are SGHTA and FQGNSA. This CDR3 is CASSLGGGRATDTQYF. The CDR3 DNA sequence: TGTGCCAGCAGCTTAGGAGGCGGGAGGGCCACAGATACGCAGTATTTT.

This clone came up a few times. The J gene is TRBJ2-5, the V gene TRBV28; a possible D gene is TRBD2 (5 bases). The CDR3 sequence is 17 residues long. V gave up 6 bases and J gave up 4 bases, with 24 bases separating them. The germline V gene has CDR1 MDHEN and CDR2 SYDVKM. The chain's CDR3 is CASSHTVGRSSGETQYF. The CDR3 nucleotides are TGTGCCAGCAGCCATACGGTGGGGAGATCATCCGGAGAGACCCAGTACTTC.

The chain is built from TRBV5-8 and TRBJ2-5, with D perhaps TRBD1 or TRBD2 (6 bases each). Trimming pared 3 bases from V and 5 bases from J, leaving 23 bases between. This CDR3 spans 17 amino acids. Per the germline V gene, CDR1 is SGHTS and CDR2 is YDEGEE. CDR3 region: CASSWGGRAEGGETQYF. The CDR3 DNA sequence: TGTGCCAGCAGCTGGGGAGGCAGGGCCGAAGGGGGGGAGACCCAGTACTTC.

Notes on this clone: A far larger clone lies a single base away; this is likely a read error. The rearrangement links TRBV4-1 to TRBJ1-5; weak D call: TRBD1 (6 bases). Trimming stripped 5 bases from V and 3 bases from J, with 14 bases between. The CDR3 extends over 15 amino acids. CDR1 MGHRA and CDR2 YSYEKL come from the germline V gene. CDR3 residues: CASSEPGTINQPQHF. CDR3 DNA: TGCGCCAGCAGCGAACCAGGGACAATCAATCAGCCCCAGCATTTT.

This clone appeared once. The gene calls are TRBV30 and TRBJ2-7; D unresolved. V shed 0 bases and J shed 5 bases, with 17 bases lying between them. CDR3 length equals 15 residues. CDR1 is GTSNPN and CDR2 is SVGIG in the germline V gene (reference sequence). The CDR3 DNA is TGTGCCTGGAGTGTACCGCCGGCCTCCCCCCACGAGCAGTACTTC. Its translation: CAWSVPPASPHEQYF.